Presented here are 9 T cell receptor beta chains from one specimen sequenced in a study of T-cell memory formation after mild COVID-19. TCRdb re-called the 5' RACE reads through MiXCR, storing one row per CDR3 protein. The table records 450,000 or so distinct CDR3 sequences, about 19% of them present only once. Sequenced material: PBMCs or a T cell subset sorted from them (not recorded which). The receptors stem from an adult woman who had mild COVID-19 (a few samples of this study predate the infection). Cell type and time point are not known.

V is TRBV7-9 and J is TRBJ2-3, with D perhaps matching TRBD2 (7 bases). Deletions cut 8 bases from V and 4 bases from J, with 25 bases between. Germline CDR1 is SEHNR and CDR2 is FQNEAQ (reference sequence). The CDR3 totals 17 residues. The CDR3 is CASSTPRPGGIPDTQYF. The CDR3 nucleotides are TGTGCCAGCTCTACCCCGCGACCGGGGGGCATCCCAGATACGCAGTATTTT.

The J gene is TRBJ2-3, the V gene TRBV7-2, with 10 bases fitting TRBD2. Germline CDR1 reads SGHTA; CDR2 reads FQGNSA. Germline trimming cut 7 bases from V and 1 base from J; bases unmatched to any gene: 11. This CDR3 has 17 residues. This CDR3 is CASIYLAGVEGTDTQYF. The CDR3 coding sequence is TGTGCCAGCATCTACCTAGCGGGAGTGGAGGGCACAGATACGCAGTATTTT.

The V call is TRBV14, the J call TRBJ2-3; D is possibly TRBD1 (6 bases). The germline V and J ends were trimmed by 10 bases and 1 base, with 18 bases remaining between them. The CDR3 length is 15 residues. The germline V gene encodes CDR1 SGHDN and CDR2 FVKESK. The CDR3 DNA follows: TGTGCCACCTCCCCCCCCTGGGGGCGCACAGATACGCAGTATTTT. Its protein is CATSPPWGRTDTQYF.

The rearrangement joins TRBV12-3 or TRBV12-4 to TRBJ2-3; 7 bases map to TRBD2. V lost 3 bases to trimming and J lost 2 bases; unmatched junction nucleotides: 11. This CDR3 region has 17 residues. CDR3 amino acids: CASSFGVGRGNTDTQYF. CDR3 bases: TGTGCCAGCAGTTTCGGGGTTGGGCGGGGGAACACAGATACGCAGTATTTT.

This clonotype has just a few counts. V usage is TRBV11-2 and J usage is TRBJ2-1; no firm D call. CDR1 and CDR2 from the germline V gene are SGHAT and FQNNGV. This CDR3 spans 14 amino acids. Trimming removed 3 bases at V and 6 bases at J, with 12 bases between. The chain's CDR3 is CASSFVASGNEQFF. In DNA form, the CDR3 reads TGTGCCAGCAGCTTTGTTGCGTCAGGCAATGAGCAGTTCTTC. The complete variable domain, with remaining parts taken from reference TRBV11-2 and TRBJ2-1, reads EAGVAQSPRYKIIEKRQSVAFWCNPISGHATLYWYQQILGQGPKLLIQFQNNGVVDDSQLPKDRFSAERLKGVDSTLKIQPAKLEDSAVYLCASSFVASGNEQFFGPGTRLTVL.

The CDR3 sequence: CASSSPGLAGGRETQYF. CDR3 nucleotide sequence: TGTGCCAGCAGCTCCCCGGGACTAGCGGGAGGGAGGGAGACCCAGTACTTC. The V and J genes are TRBV7-2 and TRBJ2-5; 16 bases are shared with TRBD2. Germline V gene sequence: CDR1 SGHTA, CDR2 FQGNSA. The V gene end was trimmed by 4 bases and the J gene end by 5 bases; junction bases not matched to a gene: 7. The CDR3 runs 17 residues. Full variable domain (outside the CDR3, taken from reference TRBV7-2 and TRBJ2-5): GAGVSQSPSNKVTEKGKDVELRCDPISGHTALYWYRQSLGQGLEFLIYFQGNSAPDKSGLPSDRFSAERTGGSVSTLTIQRTQQEDSAVYLCASSSPGLAGGRETQYFGPGTRLLVL.

This clonotype was detected a few times. This chain links TRBV9 with TRBJ1-3; D perhaps matches TRBD1 (6 bases). Trimming shortened V by 0 bases and J by 4 bases, and 11 bases separated the two germline ends. The CDR3 contains 15 residues. Germline CDR1 and CDR2: SGDLS and YYNGEE. This CDR3 is CASSVAGTSGNTIYF. The CDR3 bases are TGTGCCAGCAGCGTAGCGGGGACATCGGGAAACACCATATATTTT.

The chain employs TRBV19 and TRBJ1-1, with TRBD1 matching over 7 bases. This CDR3 is 14 amino acids long. V shed 5 bases and J 4 bases; nucleotides not matched to a gene: 7. CDR1 and CDR2 from the germline V gene are LNHDA and SQIVND (reference sequence). The CDR3 DNA sequence: TGTGCCAGTAGTGTACATCAGGGGGGCACTGAAGCTTTCTTT. This sequence encodes CASSVHQGGTEAFF.

The V and J genes are TRBV2 and TRBJ1-5, with 10 bases matching TRBD1. Germline trimming cut 7 bases from V and 6 bases from J; bases unmatched to any gene: 6. This CDR3 spans 14 amino acids. Germline assignment: CDR1 SNHLY and CDR2 FYNNEI. Here the CDR3 reads CASMPGQGPQPQHF. CDR3 nucleotide sequence: TGTGCCAGCATGCCGGGACAGGGGCCTCAGCCCCAGCATTTT.